This T cell receptor (beta chain) was sequenced for a study of blood T cell repertoires in COVID-19. The CDR3 is 14 residues long. V was shortened by 4 bases and J by 8 bases, with 18 bases between the two germline ends. Produced via immunoSEQ multiplex PCR; TCRdb's table is partial and in-frame only. Altogether some 240,000 clones are present, about 85% being singletons, with the ten largest covering about 6.2%. The chain employs TRBV5-3 and TRBJ1-2, with D possibly matching TRBD1 (5 bases). TRBV5-3 has ORF status, its function being uncertain. The clonotype was recovered from a woman aged 50 to 65 who had been exposed to COVID-19. The sequenced material came from PBMCs or T cells enriched from blood (not recorded which). As DNA, the CDR3 is TGTGCCAGAAGCGAGCTTGGGACTACCAGCGGCTACACCTTC. Translated, it gives CARSELGTTSGYTF.